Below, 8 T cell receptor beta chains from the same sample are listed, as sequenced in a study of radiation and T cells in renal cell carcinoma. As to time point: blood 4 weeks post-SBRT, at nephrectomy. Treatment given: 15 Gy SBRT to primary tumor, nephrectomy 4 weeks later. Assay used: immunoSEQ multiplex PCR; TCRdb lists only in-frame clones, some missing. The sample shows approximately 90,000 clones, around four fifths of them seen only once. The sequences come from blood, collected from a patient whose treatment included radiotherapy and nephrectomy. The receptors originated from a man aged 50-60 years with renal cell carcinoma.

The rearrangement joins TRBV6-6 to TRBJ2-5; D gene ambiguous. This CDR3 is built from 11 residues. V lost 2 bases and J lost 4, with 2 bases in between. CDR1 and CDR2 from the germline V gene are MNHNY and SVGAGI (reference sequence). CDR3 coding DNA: TGTGCCAGCAGTTACGGAGAGACCCAGTACTTC. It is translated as CASSYGETQYF.

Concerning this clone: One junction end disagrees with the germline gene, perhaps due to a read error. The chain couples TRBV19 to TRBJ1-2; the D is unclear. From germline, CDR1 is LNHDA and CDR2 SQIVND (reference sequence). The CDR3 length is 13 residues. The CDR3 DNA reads TGTGCCAGCAGTAGTCTCCGAACCTATGGCTACACCTTC. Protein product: CASSSLRTYGYTF.

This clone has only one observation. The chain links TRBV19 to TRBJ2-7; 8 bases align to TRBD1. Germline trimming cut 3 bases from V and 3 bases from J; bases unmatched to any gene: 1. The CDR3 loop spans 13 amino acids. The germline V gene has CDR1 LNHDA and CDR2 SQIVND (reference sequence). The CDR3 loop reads CASSIGQGYEQYF. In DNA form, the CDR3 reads TGTGCCAGTAGTATCGGACAGGGCTACGAGCAGTACTTC.

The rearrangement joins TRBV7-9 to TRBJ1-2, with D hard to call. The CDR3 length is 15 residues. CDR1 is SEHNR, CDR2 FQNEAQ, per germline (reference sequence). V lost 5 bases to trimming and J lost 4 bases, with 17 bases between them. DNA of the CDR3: TGTGCCAGCAGCAGGGCCTCACCGACCGTCTATGGCTACACCTTC. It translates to CASSRASPTVYGYTF. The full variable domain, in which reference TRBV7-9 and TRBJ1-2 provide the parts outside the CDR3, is DTGVSQNPRHKITKRGQNVTFRCDPISEHNRLYWYRQTLGQGPEFLTYFQNEAQLEKSRLLSDRFSAERPKGSFSTLEIQRTEQGDSAMYLCASSRASPTVYGYTFGSGTRLTVV.

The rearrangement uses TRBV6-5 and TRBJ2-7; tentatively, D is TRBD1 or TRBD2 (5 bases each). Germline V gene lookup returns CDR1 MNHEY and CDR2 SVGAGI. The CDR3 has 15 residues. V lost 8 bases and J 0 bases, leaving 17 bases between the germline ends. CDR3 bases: TGTGCCAGCCGAAGGGAGACAGCCCTCTCCTACGAGCAGTACTTC. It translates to CASRRETALSYEQYF.

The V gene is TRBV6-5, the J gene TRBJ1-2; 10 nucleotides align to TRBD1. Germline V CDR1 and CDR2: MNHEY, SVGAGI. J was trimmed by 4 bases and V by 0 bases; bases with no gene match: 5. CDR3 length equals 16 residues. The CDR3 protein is CASSYSRQGAGYGYTF. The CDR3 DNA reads TGTGCCAGCAGTTACTCGAGACAGGGGGCAGGCTATGGCTACACCTTC.

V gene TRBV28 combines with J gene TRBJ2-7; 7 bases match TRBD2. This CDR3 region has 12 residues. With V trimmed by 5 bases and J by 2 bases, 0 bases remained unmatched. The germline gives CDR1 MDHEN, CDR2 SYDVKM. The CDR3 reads CASSRGAYEQYF. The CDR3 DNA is TGTGCCAGCAGTCGGGGGGCCTACGAGCAGTACTTC.

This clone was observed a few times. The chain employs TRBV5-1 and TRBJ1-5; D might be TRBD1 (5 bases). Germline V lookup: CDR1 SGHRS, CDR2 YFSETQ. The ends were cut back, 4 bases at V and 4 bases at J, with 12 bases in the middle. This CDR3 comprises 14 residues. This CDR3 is CASSLGTFNQPQHF. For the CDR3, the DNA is TGCGCCAGCAGCCTCGGGACGTTTAATCAGCCCCAGCATTTT.